These 23 T cell receptor beta chains were all obtained from the same sample, sequenced in a study of blood T cell repertoires in COVID-19. The method was immunoSEQ multiplex PCR; TCRdb's version includes in-frame clones alone and lacks a portion of them. The sample yields about 98,000 clones, over 70% seen once. Sequenced: peripheral blood. These receptors originate from a man aged 65-85 years with acute or convalescent COVID-19.

The rearrangement links TRBV28 to TRBJ1-5; D may be TRBD1 (6 bases). V gave up 7 bases and J gave up 2 bases, with 21 bases separating them. Germline loops: CDR1 MDHEN, CDR2 SYDVKM. The CDR3 has 17 amino acids. CDR3 coding DNA: TGTGCCAGCACCCCGAAACCCCACAGGGTTGGCAATCAGCCCCAGCATTTT. It translates to CASTPKPHRVGNQPQHF.

This clone was seen just once. The CDR3 is CASSQDRPGLYEQYF. The CDR3 DNA reads TGTGCCAGCAGCCAAGATAGGCCAGGGCTCTACGAGCAGTACTTC. This chain connects TRBV3-1 (or the pseudogene TRBV3-2) to TRBJ2-7; perhaps TRBD1 as D (5 bases). Germline V gives CDR1 LGHDT, CDR2 YNNKEL (reference sequence). Trimming took off 0 bases at V and 3 bases at J, with 12 bases between the two ends. CDR3 length equals 15 residues.

The genes are TRBV5-4 and TRBJ1-4; a weak D match, TRBD1 (5 bases). V was pared by 0 bases and J by 6 bases, with 6 bases between. Germline V gene data show CDR1 as SGHNT and CDR2 as YYREEE (reference sequence). The CDR3 extends over 13 amino acids. CDR3 region: CASSLGRDEKLFF. The DNA for the CDR3 is TGTGCCAGCAGCTTGGGCAGGGATGAAAAACTGTTTTTT.

The CDR3 DNA follows: TGTGCCAGTAGACAGGGGGCTTGGACTGAAGCTTTCTTT. Its protein product is CASRQGAWTEAFF. V usage is TRBV19 and J usage is TRBJ1-1, with TRBD1 matching 9 bases. Germline CDR1 reads LNHDA; CDR2 reads SQIVND (reference sequence). Trimming removed 6 bases from V and 5 bases from J; junction bases left unmatched: 4. The CDR3 spans 13 residues.

The J gene is TRBJ1-3, the V gene TRBV29-1, with D uncertain. The V and J ends lost 3 bases and 2 bases respectively, with 8 bases between them. The CDR3 sequence is 13 residues long. Germline V gene data show CDR1 as SQVTM and CDR2 as ANQGSEA. CDR3 DNA: TGCAGCGTTGAGTCCCAGGCTGGAAACACCATATATTTT. Protein: CSVESQAGNTIYF.

This clone has a handful of counts. V is TRBV4-3 and J is TRBJ2-2; 7 bases agree with TRBD2. V was clipped by 3 bases and J by 2 bases; unmatched bases: 6. This CDR3 is 16 amino acids long. The germline V gene encodes CDR1 LGHNA and CDR2 YSLEER. CDR3 coding DNA: TGCGCCAGCAGCCATGGACTAGACTTTAACACCGGGGAGCTGTTTTTT. Its translation: CASSHGLDFNTGELFF.

This sequence joins TRBV10-3 and TRBJ1-2, with 8 positions matching TRBD1. CDR1 ENHRY and CDR2 SYGVKD come from the germline V gene. The V segment lost 8 bases and the J segment 1 base; nucleotides outside the gene matches: 3. The CDR3 is 13 residues long. The CDR3 DNA is TGTGCCATCGGACAGGGAGATAACTATGGCTACACCTTC. It specifies CAIGQGDNYGYTF.

This clone has more than one count but fewer than ten. The J gene is TRBJ2-7, the V gene TRBV7-8, with TRBD2 matching over 7 bases. V gave up 10 bases and J gave up 3 bases; unmatched junction bases: 9. The CDR3 runs 13 residues. CDR1 and CDR2 (germline): SGHVS, FQNEAQ. The CDR3 region is CAIRRASGYEQYF. The CDR3 region has the DNA TGTGCCATCCGTCGGGCTAGCGGCTACGAGCAGTACTTC.

The rearrangement uses TRBV7-9 and TRBJ2-3, with 8 bases lining up with TRBD2. Germline-derived CDR1 and CDR2 are SEHNR and FQNEAQ (reference sequence). The CDR3 runs 15 residues. The junction had 10 bases not matched to a gene; V was cut back by 5 bases and J by 6 bases. The CDR3 region is CASSPDGSGSDTQYF. The CDR3 DNA is TGTGCCAGCAGCCCGGACGGGAGCGGGAGTGATACGCAGTATTTT.

This clone has only a few counts. The gene calls are TRBV5-4 and TRBJ1-2; tentative D call: TRBD1 (6 bases). The CDR3 runs to 14 residues. CDR1 SGHNT and CDR2 YYREEE come from the germline V gene (reference sequence). V lost 4 bases and J lost 0, with 10 bases in between. CDR3 sequence (DNA): TGTGCCAGCAGCCCACAGGGACCTAACTATGGCTACACCTTC. This sequence encodes CASSPQGPNYGYTF.

The J gene is TRBJ1-2, the V gene TRBV6-2 or TRBV6-3; 8 nucleotides line up with TRBD1. After removal of 3 bases from V and 4 bases from J, the junction contained 4 bases not matched to a gene. CDR1 and CDR2 from the germline V gene are MNHEY and SVGEGT. The CDR3 contains 14 residues. CDR3 sequence (DNA): TGTGCCAGCAGTTATCCAGGACAGGGCTATGGCTACACCTTC. Amino acid sequence: CASSYPGQGYGYTF.

This clone has a handful of counts. The V and J genes are TRBV7-2 and TRBJ1-2; D remains ambiguous. The CDR3 sequence is 14 residues long. V gave up 5 bases and J gave up 10 bases, with 20 bases separating them. CDR1 is SGHTA, CDR2 FQGNSA, per germline. The CDR3 reads CASSLGVLGGFYTF. CDR3 sequence (DNA): TGTGCCAGCAGCCTCGGGGTTTTAGGCGGTTTCTACACCTTC.

The V gene is TRBV27, the J gene TRBJ2-1; 10 positions match TRBD2. CDR3 size: 15 residues. The ends lost 7 bases at V and 5 bases at J; junction bases unmatched: 8. CDR1 and CDR2 from the germline V gene are MNHEY and SMNVEV (reference sequence). The CDR3 spells CASTPRTSGNNEQFF. As DNA, the CDR3 is TGTGCCAGCACGCCGAGGACTAGCGGAAACAATGAGCAGTTCTTC.

This clone appeared once. The chain is built from TRBV27 and TRBJ2-1; 14 nucleotides align to TRBD2. Germline trimming cut 8 bases from V and 6 bases from J; bases unmatched to any gene: 12. The CDR3 is 17 residues long. Germline V gives CDR1 MNHEY, CDR2 SMNVEV (reference sequence). CDR3 loop: CASSGTSGSVGPNEQFF. CDR3 in DNA: TGTGCCAGCTCCGGGACTAGCGGGAGTGTGGGTCCCAATGAGCAGTTCTTC.

J is TRBJ2-1 and V is TRBV4-3; 8 bases match TRBD1. Losses at the gene ends were 6 bases for V and 15 bases for J; bases not matched to a gene: 10. The CDR3 spans 12 residues. Germline lookup yields CDR1 LGHNA and CDR2 YSLEER. Here the CDR3 DNA reads TGCGCCAGCAGTCGTGGACAGGGAATACCGTTCTTC. Translating gives CASSRGQGIPFF.

The V gene is TRBV5-6, the J gene TRBJ2-2, with 8 bases that match TRBD1. CDR1 SGHDT and CDR2 YYEEEE come from the germline V gene. The ends lost 3 bases at V and 7 bases at J; junction bases unmatched: 5. The CDR3 is 14 amino acids. CDR3 sequence (DNA): TGTGCCAGCAGCTCGGACAGGGTTGGCGGGGAGCTGTTTTTT. This translates into CASSSDRVGGELFF. Full variable domain (missing parts from reference TRBV5-6 and TRBJ2-2): DAGVTQSPTHLIKTRGQQVTLRCSPKSGHDTVSWYQQALGQGPQFIFQYYEEEERQRGNFPDRFSGHQFPNYSSELNVNALLLGDSALYLCASSSDRVGGELFFGEGSRLTVL.

V gene TRBV28 combines with J gene TRBJ1-4; D is uncertain. Per the germline V gene, CDR1 is MDHEN and CDR2 is SYDVKM. V was cut by 5 bases and J by 8 bases, with 9 bases left in between. The CDR3 consists of 12 residues. CDR3: CASSPSTEKLFF. The CDR3, as DNA: TGTGCCAGCAGTCCGTCGACAGAAAAACTGTTTTTT.

V is TRBV6-5 and J is TRBJ2-1; D may be TRBD2 (6 bases). Germline V gives CDR1 MNHEY, CDR2 SVGAGI. CDR3 length equals 15 residues. The germline V and J ends were trimmed by 10 bases and 0 bases, with 16 bases remaining between them. The chain's CDR3 is CATWTTGSSYNEQFF. As DNA, the CDR3 is TGTGCCACCTGGACCACCGGGAGCTCCTACAATGAGCAGTTCTTC.

V and J are TRBV7-6 and TRBJ1-5; perhaps TRBD1 as D (5 bases). V gave up 6 bases and J gave up 2 bases, with 29 bases separating them. There are 20 residues in the CDR3. The germline gives CDR1 SGHVS, CDR2 FNYEAQ. CDR3 residues: CASRNFIAPFGGVCNQPQHF. The CDR3 DNA reads TGTGCCAGCAGGAATTTTATTGCCCCTTTCGGAGGGGTTTGCAATCAGCCCCAGCATTTT.

J is TRBJ2-3 and V is TRBV27; D is undetermined. From germline, CDR1 is MNHEY and CDR2 SMNVEV (reference sequence). This CDR3 comprises 13 residues. Trimming shortened V by 8 bases and J by 1 base, and 10 bases separated the two germline ends. The CDR3 DNA is TGTGCCAGCTCCTGGGCTCGCACAGATACGCAGTATTTT. This translates into CASSWARTDTQYF.

This chain links TRBV9 with TRBJ2-3; 11 nucleotides match TRBD2. The CDR3 contains 18 residues. Germline CDR1 is SGDLS and CDR2 is YYNGEE. V lost 0 bases to trimming and J lost 1 base; unmatched junction nucleotides: 7. The CDR3, as DNA: TGTGCCAGCAGCGTAGCCACTAGCGGGGGCTCTGGCACAGATACGCAGTATTTT. Protein product: CASSVATSGGSGTDTQYF.

V gene TRBV4-1 combines with J gene TRBJ2-3; D remains unclear. V lost 0 bases and J lost 2, with 9 bases in between. CDR3 length: 15 amino acids. Germline values: CDR1 MGHRA, CDR2 YSYEKL. CDR3 amino acids: CASSQEGLTTDTQYF. The DNA for the CDR3 is TGCGCCAGCAGCCAAGAGGGCCTTACCACAGATACGCAGTATTTT.

This clone was picked up a small number of times. DNA for the CDR3: TGTGCCATCAGTGGAAGCGGACAGGGCGATCAGCCCCAGCATTTT. This encodes CAISGSGQGDQPQHF. The chain links TRBV10-3 to TRBJ1-5, with 8 bases identical to TRBD1. The CDR3 extends over 15 amino acids. From germline, CDR1 is ENHRY and CDR2 SYGVKD. The ends lost 4 bases at V and 5 bases at J; junction bases unmatched: 7.